The 3 T cell receptor beta chains given below trace back to one sample, sequenced in a study of T cells in Graves' hyperthyroidism and ophthalmopathy. Amplified TCR beta CDR3 regions derived from RNA transcripts. Carried out on the TCR CDR3, a first-round RT-PCR used the HTBI primer set. In TCRdb, the multiplex PCR reads were re-called with MiXCR into one record per CDR3 protein. The sample holds over 700,000 distinct CDR3 sequences, about 35% seen once. Material: blood. All receptors come from a middle-aged woman with Graves' hyperthyroidism.

J is TRBJ2-5 and V is TRBV19; TRBD2 might be the D (6 bases). This CDR3 has 13 residues. Trimming cost V 9 bases and J 5 bases, with 16 bases left between them. From germline, CDR1 is LNHDA and CDR2 SQIVND (reference sequence). Written as DNA, the CDR3 is TGTGCCAGCCAAATGGGGGGACCGGAGACCCAGTACTTC. Its protein product is CASQMGGPETQYF.

This clonotype was recorded at least ten times. The J gene is TRBJ2-5, the V gene TRBV24-1; D possibly corresponds to TRBD1 (5 bases). Germline values: CDR1 KGHDR, CDR2 SFDVKD. Trimming took off 1 base at V and 5 bases at J, with 16 bases between the two ends. The CDR3 length is 16 residues. In nucleotides, the CDR3 is TGTGCCACCAGTGATTTTATGCAGGGTGGTGCGGAGACCCAGTACTTC. Protein sequence: CATSDFMQGGAETQYF.

The chain has TRBV5-1 and TRBJ1-2; D might be TRBD1 (6 bases). V gave up 7 bases and J gave up 0 bases, with 7 bases separating them. Germline V CDR1 and CDR2: SGHRS, YFSETQ. The CDR3 is 12 amino acids. CDR3 sequence (DNA): TGCGCCAGCGGGGGCTCTAACTATGGCTACACCTTC. This translates into CASGGSNYGYTF.